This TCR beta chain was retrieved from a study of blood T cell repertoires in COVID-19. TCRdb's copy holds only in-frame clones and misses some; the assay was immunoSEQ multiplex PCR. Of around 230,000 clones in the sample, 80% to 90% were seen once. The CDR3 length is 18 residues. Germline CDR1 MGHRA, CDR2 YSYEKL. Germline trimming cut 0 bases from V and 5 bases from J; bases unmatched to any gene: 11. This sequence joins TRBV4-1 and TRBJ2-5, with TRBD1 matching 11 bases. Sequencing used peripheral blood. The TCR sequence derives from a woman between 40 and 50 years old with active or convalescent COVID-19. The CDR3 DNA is TGCGCCAGCAGCCAAGATCTGGACAGGGGGCCTTTTGGGGAGACCCAGTACTTC. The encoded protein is CASSQDLDRGPFGETQYF.